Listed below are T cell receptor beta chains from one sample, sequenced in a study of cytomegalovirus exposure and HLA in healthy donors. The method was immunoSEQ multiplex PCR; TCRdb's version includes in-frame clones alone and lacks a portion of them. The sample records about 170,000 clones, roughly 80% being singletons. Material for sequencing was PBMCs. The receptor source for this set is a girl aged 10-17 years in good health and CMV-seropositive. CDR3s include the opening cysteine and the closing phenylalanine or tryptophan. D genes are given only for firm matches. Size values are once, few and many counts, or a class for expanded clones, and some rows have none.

CASSFSGGSYEQYF | TGTGCCAGCAGCTTTAGCGGGGGCTCCTACGAGCAGTACTTC | TRBV7-2 | TRBD2 | once | TRBJ2-7
CASSLDRASYEQYF | TGTGCCAGCAGTTTAGACAGGGCATCCTACGAGCAGTACTTC | TRBV27 | TRBD1 | . | TRBJ2-7
CASSEFGQAGGETQYF | TGTGCCAGCAGTGAATTTGGGCAGGCCGGCGGGGAGACCCAGTACTTC | TRBV25-1 | . | . | TRBJ2-5
CASSIAGDLNYGYTF | TGTGCCAGCAGCATTGCAGGGGACCTTAACTATGGCTACACCTTC | TRBV7-9 | . | . | TRBJ1-2
CSVGRTSGYETQYF | TGCAGCGTTGGTAGGACTAGCGGGTATGAGACCCAGTACTTC | TRBV29-1 | TRBD2 | . | TRBJ2-5
CSVEGLVVNEQFF | TGCAGCGTTGAGGGACTAGTCGTCAATGAGCAGTTCTTC | TRBV29-1 | TRBD2 | . | TRBJ2-1
CASSSYREPQHF | TGTGCCAGCAGTTCCTACCGGGAGCCCCAGCATTTT | TRBV6-6 | . | . | TRBJ1-5
CASSDVMERTEAFF | TGTGCCAGCAGTGATGTAATGGAGCGCACTGAAGCTTTCTTT | TRBV6-5 | . | . | TRBJ1-1
CASSKGGSSYNEQFF | TGTGCCAGCAGCAAAGGTGGGAGCTCCTACAATGAGCAGTTCTTC | TRBV21-1 | . | . | TRBJ2-1
CASSQDISRGGGADTQYF | TGCGCCAGCAGCCAAGATATTTCGCGTGGAGGGGGCGCAGATACGCAGTATTTT | TRBV4-3 | . | . | TRBJ2-3
CASSAGTGGGGETQYF | TGTGCCAGCAGTGCAGGGACAGGGGGAGGTGGTGAGACCCAGTACTTC | TRBV25-1 | TRBD1 | . | TRBJ2-5
CAWGRLGGTQYF | TGTGCCTGGGGACGGCTGGGGGGGACCCAGTACTTC | TRBV30 | . | . | TRBJ2-5
CASSLIAVVTDTQYF | TGCGCCAGCAGCCTGATAGCGGTCGTAACAGATACGCAGTATTTT | TRBV5-1 | . | . | TRBJ2-3
CASSIGAVAYNEQFF | TGTGCCAGCAGCATAGGGGCGGTCGCCTACAATGAGCAGTTCTTC | TRBV6-6 | . | . | TRBJ2-1
CASSLGYSSGEQYF | TGTGCCAGCAGCTTGGGGTACTCCTCGGGAGAGCAGTACTTC | TRBV5-6 | . | . | TRBJ2-7
CASSRPSGATSTDTQYF | TGTGCCAGTAGTAGACCGTCAGGGGCTACTAGCACAGATACGCAGTATTTT | TRBV19 | . | . | TRBJ2-3
CASSVGSRGYNEQFF | TGTGCCAGCAGCGTAGGTTCCAGGGGGTACAATGAGCAGTTCTTC | TRBV9 | TRBD1 | once | TRBJ2-1
CASSPSDRGLGGELFF | TGTGCCAGCAGCCCCTCGGACAGGGGGCTGGGCGGGGAGCTGTTTTTT | TRBV11-2 | TRBD1 | . | TRBJ2-2
CASSYAGSTGNTIYF | TGTGCCAGCAGTTACGCAGGGTCAACTGGAAACACCATATATTTT | TRBV28 | . | . | TRBJ1-3
CASRGHSNQPQHF | TGTGCCAGCAGGGGCCATAGCAATCAGCCCCAGCATTTT | TRBV28 | . | . | TRBJ1-5
CASSPESGTDTQYF | TGCGCCAGCAGCCCCGAGTCGGGCACAGATACGCAGTATTTT | TRBV5-1 | . | . | TRBJ2-3
CAISESGSSGNTIYF | TGTGCCATCAGTGAGTCGGGCAGCTCTGGAAACACCATATATTTT | TRBV10-3 | . | . | TRBJ1-3
CASSFSGVRTEAFF | TGTGCCAGCAGTTTTAGCGGGGTTCGGACTGAAGCTTTCTTT | TRBV6-1 | . | once | TRBJ1-1
CASSSHISDYEQYF | TGTGCCAGCAGCTCTCATATTTCAGACTACGAGCAGTACTTC | TRBV7-3 | . | . | TRBJ2-7
CAIAGAAENNEQFF | TGTGCCATTGCGGGTGCTGCGGAAAACAATGAGCAGTTCTTC | TRBV2 | . | once | TRBJ2-1
CASSDGTSAETQYF | TGCGCCAGCAGCGACGGGACTAGCGCGGAGACCCAGTACTTC | TRBV4-3 | TRBD2 | . | TRBJ2-5
CASSQDRVGLYEQYF | TGTGCCAGCAGCCAAGATCGGGTGGGACTCTACGAGCAGTACTTC | TRBV4-2 | . | few | TRBJ2-7
CASSLAPGGHTEAFF | TGCGCCAGCAGCTTGGCTCCAGGGGGTCACACTGAAGCTTTCTTT | TRBV5-1 | TRBD1 | . | TRBJ1-1
CATSGGRTTNEKLFF | TGTGCCACCAGCGGCGGCCGGACAACTAATGAAAAACTGTTTTTT | TRBV15 | . | few | TRBJ1-4
CASSLWGPNEQFF | TGCGCCAGCAGCTTGTGGGGGCCCAATGAGCAGTTCTTC | TRBV5-1 | . | . | TRBJ2-1
CASSLGSGTGSEQYF | TGTGCCAGCAGTTTAGGGTCCGGGACAGGTTCCGAGCAGTACTTC | TRBV28 | TRBD1 | . | TRBJ2-7
CASSDQGSGNEQFF | TGCGCCAGCAGTGACCAGGGGAGTGGGAATGAGCAGTTCTTC | TRBV10-1 | . | . | TRBJ2-1
CASSETGAVGNYGYTF | TGTGCCAGCAGTGAGACAGGTGCTGTAGGAAACTATGGCTACACCTTC | TRBV6-1 | . | . | TRBJ1-2
CASSLGGGITDTQYF | TGTGCCAGCAGCTTAGGGGGGGGAATCACAGATACGCAGTATTTT | TRBV13 | . | . | TRBJ2-3
CASSVGSGSYEQYF | TGTGCCAGCAGCGTCGGGTCAGGGTCCTACGAGCAGTACTTC | TRBV9 | . | . | TRBJ2-7
CASSMGQGAEAFF | TGTGCCAGCAGCATGGGACAGGGAGCTGAAGCTTTCTTT | TRBV7-9 | TRBD1 | . | TRBJ1-1
CASMSGLRGLHGYTF | TGTGCCAGCATGTCGGGTTTAAGGGGTTTGCATGGCTACACCTTC | TRBV7-9 | . | . | TRBJ1-2
CAWEQGGNQPQHF | TGTGCCTGGGAACAGGGGGGCAATCAGCCCCAGCATTTT | TRBV30 | TRBD1 | . | TRBJ1-5
CASSVTPGLVERSLSTDTQYF | TGTGCCAGCAGCGTAACACCGGGACTAGTCGAGAGAAGCTTAAGCACAGATACGCAGTATTTT | TRBV9 | TRBD2 | . | TRBJ2-3
CASSRTGWTSYEQYF | TGTGCCAGCTCACGGACAGGGTGGACGTCCTACGAGCAGTACTTC | TRBV18 | TRBD1 | . | TRBJ2-7
CASSPEQGARTGELFF | TGTGCCAGCAGCCCTGAACAGGGGGCTCGGACCGGGGAGCTGTTTTTT | TRBV7-3 | TRBD1 | . | TRBJ2-2
CASKFDRGLGYEQYF | TGTGCCAGCAAGTTCGACAGGGGCCTCGGCTACGAGCAGTACTTC | TRBV6-1 | TRBD1 | . | TRBJ2-7
CASSQDRGRGADYEQYF | TGCGCCAGCAGCCAAGATAGGGGACGGGGGGCGGACTACGAGCAGTACTTC | TRBV4-3 | . | . | TRBJ2-7
CASSWGLHYEQYF | TGTGCCAGCAGCTGGGGACTGCACTACGAGCAGTACTTC | TRBV5-8 | . | . | TRBJ2-7
CASSSPRGQGAETQYF | TGTGCCAGCAGTTCCCCCCGGGGACAGGGGGCTGAGACCCAGTACTTC | TRBV28 | TRBD1 | . | TRBJ2-5
CASRRDREATDTQYF | TGTGCCAGTAGACGGGACAGGGAGGCGACAGATACGCAGTATTTT | TRBV19 | TRBD1 | few | TRBJ2-3
CASSLSQGGITDTQYF | TGTGCCAGCAGCTTAAGCCAGGGTGGAATTACAGATACGCAGTATTTT | TRBV7-3 | . | . | TRBJ2-3
CASSLGVGLRGHEQFF | TGTGCTAGCAGCTTGGGGGTGGGACTCCGTGGGCATGAGCAGTTCTTC | TRBV7-7 | . | . | TRBJ2-1
CASSEVRRGWIRRGEAFF | TGTGCCAGCAGTGAAGTGAGGAGGGGCTGGATAAGGAGGGGTGAAGCTTTCTTT | TRBV6-1 | . | . | TRBJ1-1
CASSLDRVMGYEQYF | TGTGCCAGCAGCCTTGACAGGGTGATGGGGTACGAGCAGTACTTC | TRBV11-2 | TRBD1 | . | TRBJ2-7
CASSLWGGQPQHF | TGTGCCAGCAGTTTATGGGGGGGTCAGCCCCAGCATTTT | TRBV28 | . | . | TRBJ1-5
CASSAGTGGRLFSYEQYF | TGTGCCAGCAGCGCCGGGACAGGGGGCCGTCTTTTCTCCTACGAGCAGTACTTC | TRBV2 | TRBD1 | . | TRBJ2-7
CSAPGLGGYNEQFF | TGCAGCGCTCCGGGACTAGGGGGATACAATGAGCAGTTCTTC | TRBV29-1 | TRBD2 | . | TRBJ2-1
CASRKAGTGGFMTDTQYF | TGTGCCAGCAGAAAGGCCGGGACAGGGGGCTTTATGACAGATACGCAGTATTTT | TRBV25-1 | TRBD1 | many | TRBJ2-3
CATSRAPGGSNEKLFF | TGTGCCACCAGCAGAGCCCCCGGGGGTTCTAATGAAAAACTGTTTTTT | TRBV15 | . | . | TRBJ1-4
CASSLGTGGQPQHF | TGTGCCAGCAGCCTAGGGACAGGCGGACAGCCCCAGCATTTT | TRBV6-1 | TRBD1 | . | TRBJ1-5
CASSQDTGRFNEKLFF | TGCGCCAGCAGCCAAGATACAGGGCGTTTTAATGAAAAACTGTTTTTT | TRBV4-3 | . | . | TRBJ1-4
CASSEARAFNQPQHF | TGTGCCAGCAGTGAAGCGCGTGCATTCAATCAGCCCCAGCATTTT | TRBV6-1 | . | . | TRBJ1-5
CASSYRSTDTQYF | TGTGCCAGCAGTTACCGGAGCACAGATACGCAGTATTTT | TRBV6-5 | . | . | TRBJ2-3
CASSFSGQGRETQYF | TGTGCCAGTAGTTTCTCAGGACAGGGTCGAGAGACCCAGTACTTC | TRBV19 | TRBD1 | . | TRBJ2-5